Listed below are T cell receptor beta chains from one sample, sequenced in a study of blood T cell repertoires in COVID-19. The protocol was immunoSEQ multiplex PCR, while the TCRdb copy is restricted to in-frame clones and leaves out a portion. The table records tens of thousands of clones, 88% of them present only once. Material for sequencing was peripheral blood. These receptors originate from a human donor in a cohort sampled during active COVID-19. The CDR3 runs from the conserved cysteine through the conserved F or W. A D gene is named only where the DNA matches it firmly. The size field is filled for only some rows; it gives once, few, many or a size class.

clone_size,j_call,d_call,v_call,cdr3_nt,cdr3_aa
-,TRBJ2-5,-,TRBV7-9,TGTGCCAGCAGCTCAAAGTGGGGTACAGGGATTGAGACCCAGTACTTC,CASSSKWGTGIETQYF
once,TRBJ2-1,TRBD1,TRBV4-1,TGCGCCAGCAGCCTGGACAGGGGGGTTTCCTACCACAATGAGCAGTTCTTC,CASSLDRGVSYHNEQFF
-,TRBJ2-7,-,TRBV6-1,TGTGCCAGCAGTGAGGACTTCCCCTACGAGCAGTACTTC,CASSEDFPYEQYF
-,TRBJ2-1,TRBD2,TRBV13,TGTGCCAGCAGCCGAATAGCGGGAAGTTCCTACAATGAGCAGTTCTTC,CASSRIAGSSYNEQFF
-,TRBJ2-1,TRBD2,TRBV5-5,TGTGCCAGCAGCACAGGACTAGAGCCCGCGCGCGAGCAGTTCTTC,CASSTGLEPAREQFF
-,TRBJ1-4,-,TRBV18,TGTGCCAGCTCACATGATTGGGGGGATGAAAAACTGTTTTTT,CASSHDWGDEKLFF
-,TRBJ2-7,-,TRBV11-2,TGTGCCAGCAGCCCCGCAGGGGTGCGATCCACCTACGAGCAGTACTTC,CASSPAGVRSTYEQYF
-,TRBJ2-5,TRBD2,TRBV3-1/TRBV3-2,TGTGCCAGCAGCCTTGGGGGGGAGGCGGAGACCCAGTACTTC,CASSLGGEAETQYF
-,TRBJ1-1,-,TRBV30,TGTGCCTGGACCTCTACAAGGGGCACTGAAGCTTTCTTT,CAWTSTRGTEAFF
once,TRBJ2-5,TRBD2,TRBV6-1,TGTGCCAGCAGTGAAGGGGGGACTAGGTTTGTAGAGACCCAGTACTTC,CASSEGGTRFVETQYF
-,TRBJ2-7,TRBD1,TRBV19,TGTGCCAGTAGTATAATAACAACGGGACAGAGATACGAGCAGTACTTC,CASSIITTGQRYEQYF
few,TRBJ2-1,TRBD1,TRBV6-2/TRBV6-3,TGTGCCAGCAGCCCAAGGTCGGGACAGGCCTCCTACAATGAGCAGTTCTTC,CASSPRSGQASYNEQFF
once,TRBJ1-6,-,TRBV13,TGTGCCAGCAGCTTGGGGAACCGGGAGTCACCCCTCCACTTT,CASSLGNRESPLHF
-,TRBJ2-6,-,TRBV5-4,TGTGCCAGCAGATTAGCTTACGGGGCCAACGTCCTGACTTTC,CASRLAYGANVLTF
few,TRBJ1-6,-,TRBV25-1,TGTGCCAGCAGCGGTACTTCGGATAATTCACCCCTCCACTTT,CASSGTSDNSPLHF
few,TRBJ1-4,TRBD1,TRBV19,TGTGCCAGTAGGGACAGGGTATCTAATGAAAAACTGTTTTTT,CASRDRVSNEKLFF
-,TRBJ2-2,-,TRBV30,TGTGCCTGGATAATAGGAGAGGACACCGGGGAGCTGTTTTTT,CAWIIGEDTGELFF
-,TRBJ2-1,-,TRBV19,TGTGCCAGTAGTATCGGGCGGGGTTCCTACAATGAGCAGTTCTTC,CASSIGRGSYNEQFF
-,TRBJ1-1,-,TRBV6-5,TGTGCCAGCAGTTACAGACAGGCTGGTAGAGCTTTCTTT,CASSYRQAGRAFF
-,TRBJ2-2,TRBD2,TRBV5-4,TGTGCCAGCAGCCCGCTAGCGGGAACGAACACCGGGGAGCTGTTTTTT,CASSPLAGTNTGELFF
-,TRBJ2-7,TRBD1,TRBV27,TGTGCCAGCAGTTTATCCGGGGCGACAGGGGACTCCTACGAGCAGTACTTC,CASSLSGATGDSYEQYF
-,TRBJ2-3,TRBD1,TRBV10-3,TGTGCCATCAGTTCCGGGACAGGGGATTTTTTTCTAGATACGCAGTATTTT,CAISSGTGDFFLDTQYF
few,TRBJ1-1,-,TRBV9,TGTGCCAGCAGCGTAGGGCTCGACACTGAAGCTTTCTTT,CASSVGLDTEAFF
once,TRBJ1-2,-,TRBV18,TGTGCCAGCTCAACCGCCTTGGGCAGGGAGGATGATGGCTACACCTTC,CASSTALGREDDGYTF
-,TRBJ1-1,-,TRBV6-5,TGTGCCAGCAGTTACGAGGACAGTTTCATAGGTGAAGCTTTCTTT,CASSYEDSFIGEAFF
-,TRBJ1-1,-,TRBV30,TGTGCCTGGGGACGTCAGCGGAACACTGAAGCTTTCTTT,CAWGRQRNTEAFF
-,TRBJ1-3,-,TRBV7-2,TGTGCCAGCAGCTTAGATTATGACAGGTTTCGAAACACCATATATTTT,CASSLDYDRFRNTIYF
-,TRBJ2-7,-,TRBV6-2/TRBV6-3,TGTGCCAGCAGTTACGCTCCGGCAGGGCTATACGAGCAGTACTTC,CASSYAPAGLYEQYF
-,TRBJ2-3,TRBD2,TRBV5-1,TGCGCCAGCAGCCACGGGCTAGCGGGAGTGACAGATACGCAGTATTTT,CASSHGLAGVTDTQYF
once,TRBJ2-1,TRBD1,TRBV30,TGTGCCTGGAGTGCAGGGGGCCCCTACAATGAGCAGTTCTTC,CAWSAGGPYNEQFF
-,TRBJ1-1,-,TRBV28,TGTGCCAGCAACGTGGAGACGAGCGTGAACACTGAAGCTTTCTTT,CASNVETSVNTEAFF
-,TRBJ2-3,-,TRBV9,TGTGCCAGCAGCCGAATCTCAGGAGGACGCACAGATACGCAGTATTTT,CASSRISGGRTDTQYF
once,TRBJ2-7,TRBD1,TRBV18,TGTGCCAGCTCACCGGACAGGGCTTCCTACGAGCAGTACTTC,CASSPDRASYEQYF
once,TRBJ1-6,TRBD1,TRBV2,TGTGCCAGCAAAACCGACAGGGACTTGTCACCCCTCCACTTT,CASKTDRDLSPLHF
-,TRBJ2-7,-,TRBV14,TGTGCCAGCAGCCAAGTAACGCGGGGTGGCGAGCAGTACTTC,CASSQVTRGGEQYF
-,TRBJ2-1,TRBD2,TRBV6-4,TGTGCCAGCAGTGACTCGGCGGGAGCAAATGAGCAGTTCTTC,CASSDSAGANEQFF
-,TRBJ2-5,TRBD2,TRBV6-6,TGTGCCAGCAGGCCCGCTAGCGGAAACACCCAAGAGACCCAGTACTTC,CASRPASGNTQETQYF
-,TRBJ1-3,-,TRBV5-1,TGCGCCAGCAGCTGGGGGGACGGACTCTCTGGAAACACCATATATTTT,CASSWGDGLSGNTIYF
-,TRBJ1-2,-,TRBV27,TGTGCCAGCAGCTCAGCGGCGTCCCCTAGGGTTGGCTACACCTTC,CASSSAASPRVGYTF
-,TRBJ2-3,TRBD2,TRBV2,TGTGCCACTAGCGGGGGGGGGAGCACAGATACGCAGTATTTT,CATSGGGSTDTQYF
-,TRBJ2-5,-,TRBV28,TGTGCCAGCAGTTTACCCCGGGCAGGGGTGTCTGGGACCCAGTACTTC,CASSLPRAGVSGTQYF
-,TRBJ1-1,-,TRBV19,TGTGCCAGTAGTTCTACGGTGAACACTGAAGCTTTCTTT,CASSSTVNTEAFF